The 22 T cell receptor beta chains below were found in one sample sequenced in a study of T cells in Graves' hyperthyroidism and ophthalmopathy. The CDR3 regions of TCR beta were amplified from RNA transcripts. The HTBI primer set drove a first-round RT-PCR of the TCR CDR3. TCRdb reprocessed the multiplex PCR reads with MiXCR, giving one entry per CDR3 protein. The table has some 210,000 distinct CDR3 sequences, approximately 17% seen once. The sample taken for sequencing was blood. These receptors all stem from a man aged 50 to 59 with Graves' hyperthyroidism.

This clonotype was observed a handful of times. The rearrangement uses TRBV5-1 and TRBJ2-2, with D possibly TRBD1 on 6 matching bases. The CDR3 is 14 residues long. Per the germline V gene, CDR1 is SGHRS and CDR2 is YFSETQ. Trimming took off 5 bases at V and 5 bases at J, with 13 bases between the two ends. CDR3 loop: CASSTQGSTGELFF. Written as DNA, the CDR3 is TGCGCCAGCAGTACACAGGGTTCAACCGGGGAGCTGTTTTTT.

The table lists this clonotype with many counts. The chain employs TRBV12-3 or TRBV12-4 and TRBJ2-1; a weak D match, TRBD2 (6 bases). The CDR3 covers 18 residues. The V and J ends lost 6 bases and 7 bases respectively, with 28 bases between them. The CDR3 DNA sequence: TGTGCCAGCAGCCTCACCCGGGACTTCCGCCCTTTAGGGAATGAGCAGTTCTTC. Amino acid sequence: CASSLTRDFRPLGNEQFF.

This clonotype was recorded at least ten times. Here the CDR3 reads CASSLFTGQKYF. CDR3 DNA sequence: TGTGCCAGCAGTTTATTCACGGGACAGAAGTACTTC. The chain combines TRBV28 with TRBJ2-7, with 7 bases fitting TRBD1. CDR1 and CDR2 (germline): MDHEN, SYDVKM. The V and J ends lost 1 base and 11 bases, in that order; junction bases with no gene match: 5. The CDR3 length is 12 residues.

In this sample, this clonotype turned up a few times. The chain is built from TRBV4-3 and TRBJ1-6, with unresolved D. The CDR3 totals 17 residues. Deletions cut 3 bases from V and 0 bases from J, with 12 bases between. Germline CDR1 and CDR2: LGHNA and YSLEER. The CDR3 loop is CASSQTLRSSYNSPLHF. In DNA form, the CDR3 reads TGCGCCAGCAGCCAGACACTTCGTAGCTCCTATAATTCACCCCTCCACTTT.

In this sample, this clonotype turned up many times. The chain employs TRBV12-3 or TRBV12-4 and TRBJ2-7; TRBD1 agrees at 8 bases. J gave up 3 bases and V 6 bases, and 10 bases lay outside the gene matches. The length of the CDR3 is 15 residues. The CDR3 sequence is CASSRTGQGFYEQYF. The CDR3, as DNA: TGTGCCAGCAGCCGAACAGGACAGGGTTTCTACGAGCAGTACTTC.

The sample holds many counts of this clonotype. The J gene is TRBJ2-4, the V gene TRBV3-1; D not resolved. The germline CDR1 and CDR2 sequences are LGHDT and YNNKEL (reference sequence). CDR3 length: 12 residues. Trimming took 3 bases from V and 9 from J, leaving 9 bases between them. In DNA form, the CDR3 reads TGTGCCAGCAGCCAGCGGATAGGCATTCAGTACTTC. Protein sequence: CASSQRIGIQYF.

The chain carries TRBV6-4 and TRBJ2-2; no firm D call. Per the germline V gene, CDR1 is MRHNA and CDR2 is SNTAGT. The CDR3 spans 13 residues. V lost 2 bases and J lost 2, with 3 bases in between. CDR3: CASSDKNTGELFF. The CDR3 DNA follows: TGTGCCAGCAGTGACAAAAACACCGGGGAGCTGTTTTTT.

V and J are TRBV28 and TRBJ2-1; 16 bases line up with TRBD2. Trimming cost V 2 bases and J 10 bases; bases outside gene matches: 5. The CDR3 is 16 amino acids. Germline-derived CDR1 and CDR2 are MDHEN and SYDVKM. The CDR3 region has the DNA TGTGCCAGCAGTTTACAGGGGACTAGCGGGAGGGGCGAGCAGTTCTTC. This gives the protein CASSLQGTSGRGEQFF.

The chain recombines TRBV6-4 with TRBJ1-5; 8 nucleotides line up with TRBD1. The V gene's germline CDR1 is MRHNA and CDR2 SNTAGT. This CDR3 has 15 amino acids. V dropped 6 bases and J dropped 7; count of bases not matched to a gene: 11. DNA of the CDR3: TGTGCCAGCAGCCCCATGGCAGGGGGCGACCAGCCCCAGCATTTT. It yields the protein CASSPMAGGDQPQHF.

The V and J genes are TRBV5-1 and TRBJ2-3; perhaps TRBD2 as D (5 bases). This CDR3 has 14 residues. CDR1 is SGHRS and CDR2 is YFSETQ in the germline V gene. V was shortened by 0 bases and J by 4 bases, with 9 bases between the two germline ends. The CDR3 DNA follows: TGCGCCAGCAGCTTGGAGGCGGGCTCAGATACGCAGTATTTT. Protein: CASSLEAGSDTQYF.

This chain connects TRBV7-3 to TRBJ2-7; 10 bases fit TRBD1. Losses at the gene ends were 5 bases for V and 6 bases for J; bases not matched to a gene: 4. This CDR3 has 13 residues. The germline V gene has CDR1 SGHTA and CDR2 FQGTGA. CDR3 nucleotides: TGTGCCAGCAGCCTGGACAGGGGGACCGAGCAGTACTTC. Translation gives CASSLDRGTEQYF.

The genes are TRBV20-1 and TRBJ1-1; 7 nucleotides align to TRBD1. There are 19 residues in the CDR3. The V gene's germline CDR1 is DFQATT and CDR2 SNEGSKA (reference sequence). The V and J ends lost 0 bases and 1 base, in that order; junction bases with no gene match: 17. This CDR3 reads CSARDPGGGGMVRNTEAFF. As DNA, the CDR3 is TGCAGTGCTAGAGATCCAGGGGGAGGAGGGATGGTCAGGAACACTGAAGCTTTCTTT.

The gene calls are TRBV2 and TRBJ2-5; TRBD1 agrees at 9 bases. The V gene's germline CDR1 is SNHLY and CDR2 FYNNEI. The J segment lost 2 bases and the V segment lost 6 bases, leaving 7 bases of the junction unmatched. This CDR3 spans 15 amino acids. CDR3 in DNA: TGTGCCAGCAGGGGACAGGGAATGCCACAAGAGACCCAGTACTTC. This gives the protein CASRGQGMPQETQYF.

Many counts were recorded for this clonotype. CDR3 amino acids: CASSQVLAAETQYF. In DNA, the CDR3 is TGTGCCAGCAGCCAAGTATTGGCCGCAGAGACCCAGTACTTC. The chain combines TRBV3-1 with TRBJ2-5; D is uncertain. The length of the CDR3 is 14 residues. Looked up from germline, CDR1 is LGHDT and CDR2 is YNNKEL (reference sequence). Trimming stripped 1 base from V and 4 bases from J, with 10 bases between.

This sequence joins TRBV24-1 and TRBJ2-2; a possible D gene is TRBD2 (5 bases). The CDR3 has 15 residues. Trimming took off 11 bases at V and 6 bases at J, with 21 bases between the two ends. Germline lookup yields CDR1 KGHDR and CDR2 SFDVKD. The CDR3 sequence is CAINWGAGWAGELFF. The CDR3 coding sequence is TGTGCCATCAACTGGGGAGCCGGGTGGGCCGGGGAGCTGTTTTTT.

The chain recombines TRBV4-2 with TRBJ2-3; D remains ambiguous. The CDR3 is made up of 16 amino acids. V was shortened by 1 base and J by 2 bases, with 13 bases between the two germline ends. Germline-derived CDR1 and CDR2 are LGHNA and YNFKEQ. The CDR3 coding sequence is TGTGCCAGCAGCCAAGGGCTAGAGGAAGACACAGATACGCAGTATTTT. As protein: CASSQGLEEDTDTQYF.

V and J are TRBV12-3 or TRBV12-4 and TRBJ2-7, with a weak D call TRBD1 (5 bases). Trimming pared 5 bases from V and 2 bases from J, leaving 13 bases between. The CDR3 covers 14 residues. This CDR3 is CASSERQPTYEQYF. Written as DNA, the CDR3 is TGTGCCAGCAGTGAAAGACAGCCCACCTACGAGCAGTACTTC.

A word on this clonotype: This may be a read error, as it is one base from a much larger clone. The chain is built from TRBV28 and TRBJ1-3, with TRBD1 as a possible D gene (5 bases). Looked up from germline, CDR1 is MDHEN and CDR2 is SYDVKM. This CDR3 contains 14 residues. The CDR3 sequence is CASSLRGRPDTKYF. For the CDR3, the DNA is TGTGCCAGCAGTTTGAGGGGCAGGCCGGACACCAAATATTTT.

This clonotype was detected many times. This rearrangement joins TRBV12-3 or TRBV12-4 to TRBJ2-7; possible D gene TRBD1, 7 bases. The germline V and J ends were trimmed by 4 bases and 3 bases, with 16 bases remaining between them. The length of the CDR3 is 15 residues. The CDR3 here is CASSSAGQRRYEQYF. The CDR3 nucleotides are TGTGCCAGCAGTTCCGCGGGACAGCGACGCTACGAGCAGTACTTC.

In this sample, this clonotype turned up a few times. This chain links TRBV5-1 with TRBJ1-1; TRBD1 aligns across 8 bases. The CDR3 contains 13 residues. V lost 6 bases and J lost 3; bases outside the gene matches: 4. The germline gives CDR1 SGHRS, CDR2 YFSETQ. DNA for the CDR3: TGCGCCAGCAAGGACAGGGTGGACACTGAAGCTTTCTTT. Protein: CASKDRVDTEAFF.

In regard to this clonotype: A read error may be the cause here, since a much bigger clone is one base away. This chain connects TRBV7-6 to TRBJ1-5, with D possibly TRBD1 on 5 matching bases. Trimming shortened V by 5 bases and J by 6 bases, and 20 bases separated the two germline ends. Germline CDR1 reads SGHVS; CDR2 reads FNYEAQ. This CDR3 comprises 16 residues. DNA of the CDR3: TGTGCCAGCAGCCCTCGTCGCGGTTGGGGCAGTCAGCCCCAGCATTTT. Translation: CASSPRRGWGSQPQHF.

Only a few counts were recorded for this clonotype. J is TRBJ2-2 and V is TRBV5-1; 8 bases match TRBD2. CDR3 size: 17 residues. Germline V gives CDR1 SGHRS, CDR2 YFSETQ. V dropped 0 bases and J dropped 4; count of bases not matched to a gene: 8. The CDR3 nucleotides are TGCGCCAGCAGCTTGGAGTGGCGGGAGGTTGGCACCGGGGAGCTGTTTTTT. It specifies CASSLEWREVGTGELFF.